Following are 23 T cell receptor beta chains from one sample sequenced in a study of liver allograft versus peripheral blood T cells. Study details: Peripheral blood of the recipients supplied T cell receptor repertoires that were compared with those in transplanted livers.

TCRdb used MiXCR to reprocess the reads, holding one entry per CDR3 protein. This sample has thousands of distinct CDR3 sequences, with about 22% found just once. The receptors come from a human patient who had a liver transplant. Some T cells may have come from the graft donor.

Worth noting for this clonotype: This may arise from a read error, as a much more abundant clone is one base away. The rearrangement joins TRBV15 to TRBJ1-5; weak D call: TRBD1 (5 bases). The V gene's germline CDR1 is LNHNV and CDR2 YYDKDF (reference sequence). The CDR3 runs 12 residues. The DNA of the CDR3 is TGTGTCACCAGGGCAGAGAATCAGCCCCAGCATTTT. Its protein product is CVTRAENQPQHF.

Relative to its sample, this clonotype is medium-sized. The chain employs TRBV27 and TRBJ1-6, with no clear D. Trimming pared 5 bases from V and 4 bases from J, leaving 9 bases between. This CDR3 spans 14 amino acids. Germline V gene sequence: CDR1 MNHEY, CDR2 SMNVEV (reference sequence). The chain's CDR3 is CASSIRPYNSPLHF. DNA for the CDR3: TGTGCCAGCAGTATCCGGCCTTATAATTCACCCCTCCACTTT.

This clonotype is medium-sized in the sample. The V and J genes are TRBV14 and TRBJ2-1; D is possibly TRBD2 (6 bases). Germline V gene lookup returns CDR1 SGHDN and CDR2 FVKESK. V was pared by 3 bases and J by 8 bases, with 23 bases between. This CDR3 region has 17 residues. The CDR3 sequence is CASSQRLGGWFVDEQFF. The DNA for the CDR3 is TGTGCCAGCAGCCAGCGCCTGGGGGGATGGTTTGTCGATGAGCAGTTCTTC.

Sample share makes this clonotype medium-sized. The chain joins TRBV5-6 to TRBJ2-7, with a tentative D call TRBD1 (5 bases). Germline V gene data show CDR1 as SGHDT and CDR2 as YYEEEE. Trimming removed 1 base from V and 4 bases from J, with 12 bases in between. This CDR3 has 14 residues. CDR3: CASSLTRDSYEQYF. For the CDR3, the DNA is TGTGCCAGCAGCTTGACCAGGGATAGTTACGAGCAGTACTTC.

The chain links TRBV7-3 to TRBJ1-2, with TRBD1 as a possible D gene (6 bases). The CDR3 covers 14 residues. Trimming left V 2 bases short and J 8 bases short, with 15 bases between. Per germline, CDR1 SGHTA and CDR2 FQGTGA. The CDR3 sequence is CASSLASTGSGYTF. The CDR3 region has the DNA TGTGCCAGCAGCTTAGCCTCAACAGGGTCCGGCTACACCTTC.

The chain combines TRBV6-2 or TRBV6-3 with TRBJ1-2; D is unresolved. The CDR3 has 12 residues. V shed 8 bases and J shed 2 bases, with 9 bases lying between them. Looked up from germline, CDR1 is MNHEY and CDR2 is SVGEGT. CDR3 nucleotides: TGTGCCAGCTCGCAGTTAAACTATGGCTACACCTTC. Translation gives CASSQLNYGYTF.

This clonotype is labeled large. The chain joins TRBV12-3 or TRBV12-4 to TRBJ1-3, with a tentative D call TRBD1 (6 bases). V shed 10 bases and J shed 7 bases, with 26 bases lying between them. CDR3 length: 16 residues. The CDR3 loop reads CATFHVDRRGGNTIYF. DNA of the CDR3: TGTGCCACCTTCCACGTAGACAGGCGAGGTGGGAACACCATATATTTT.

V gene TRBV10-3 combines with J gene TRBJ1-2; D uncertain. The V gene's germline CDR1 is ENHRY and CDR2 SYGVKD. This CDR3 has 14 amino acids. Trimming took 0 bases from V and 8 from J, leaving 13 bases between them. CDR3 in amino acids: CAISESARTGGYTF. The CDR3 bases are TGTGCCATCAGTGAGTCGGCCAGGACGGGGGGCTACACCTTC.

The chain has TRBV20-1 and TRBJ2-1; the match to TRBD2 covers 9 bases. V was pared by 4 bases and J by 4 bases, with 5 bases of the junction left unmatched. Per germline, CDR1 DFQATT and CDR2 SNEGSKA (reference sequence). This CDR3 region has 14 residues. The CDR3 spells CSATGGGAYNEQFF. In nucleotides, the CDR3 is TGCAGTGCTACGGGCGGGGGGGCGTACAATGAGCAGTTCTTC.

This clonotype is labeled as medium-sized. The CDR3 DNA reads as TGTGCCAGCAGTCCTCCGGCGGGCGCGAACACCGGGGAGCTGTTTTTT. It translates to CASSPPAGANTGELFF. J is TRBJ2-2 and V is TRBV27; TRBD2 is a possible D gene (5 bases). V was pared by 5 bases and J by 0 bases, with 13 bases between. The CDR3 is made up of 16 amino acids. From germline, CDR1 is MNHEY and CDR2 SMNVEV (reference sequence).

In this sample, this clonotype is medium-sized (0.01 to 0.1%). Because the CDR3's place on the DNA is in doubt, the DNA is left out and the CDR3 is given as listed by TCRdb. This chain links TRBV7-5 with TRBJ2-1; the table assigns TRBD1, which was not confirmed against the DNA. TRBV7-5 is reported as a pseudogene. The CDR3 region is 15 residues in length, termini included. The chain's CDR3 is CISVPEASPGNEQFF.

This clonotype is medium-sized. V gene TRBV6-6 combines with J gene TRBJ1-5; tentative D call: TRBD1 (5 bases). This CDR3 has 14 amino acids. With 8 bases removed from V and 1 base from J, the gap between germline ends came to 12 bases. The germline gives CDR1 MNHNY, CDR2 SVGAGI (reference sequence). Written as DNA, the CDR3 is TGTGCCAGCCAGCGGGGGGACAGCAATCAGCCCCAGCATTTT. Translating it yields CASQRGDSNQPQHF.

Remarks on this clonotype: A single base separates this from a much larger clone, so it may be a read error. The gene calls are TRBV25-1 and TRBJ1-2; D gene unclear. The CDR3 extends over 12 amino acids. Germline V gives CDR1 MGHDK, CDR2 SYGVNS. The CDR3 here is CASLSGFYGHTF. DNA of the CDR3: TGTGCCAGCTTATCGGGATTCTATGGCCACACCTTC.

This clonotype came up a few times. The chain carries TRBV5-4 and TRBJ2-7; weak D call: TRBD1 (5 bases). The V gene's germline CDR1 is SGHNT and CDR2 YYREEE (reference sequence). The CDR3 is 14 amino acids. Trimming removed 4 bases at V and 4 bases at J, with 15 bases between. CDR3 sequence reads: CASSPSGANYEQYF. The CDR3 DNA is TGTGCCAGCAGCCCCTCTGGGGCTAATTACGAGCAGTACTTC.

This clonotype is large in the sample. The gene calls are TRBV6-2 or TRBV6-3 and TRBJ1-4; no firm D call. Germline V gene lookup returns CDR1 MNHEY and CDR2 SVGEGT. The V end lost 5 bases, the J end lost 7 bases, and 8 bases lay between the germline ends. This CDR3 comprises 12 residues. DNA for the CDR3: TGTGCCAGCAGTCCGTTCCGTGAAAAACTGTTTTTT. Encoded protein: CASSPFREKLFF.

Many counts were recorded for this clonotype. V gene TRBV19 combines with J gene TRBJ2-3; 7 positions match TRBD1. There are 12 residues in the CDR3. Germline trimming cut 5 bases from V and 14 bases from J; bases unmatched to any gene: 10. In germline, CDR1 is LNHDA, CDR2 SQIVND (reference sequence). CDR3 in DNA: TGTGCCAGTAGTTCGTGGGACAGTTTGAGGTATTTT. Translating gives CASSSWDSLRYF.

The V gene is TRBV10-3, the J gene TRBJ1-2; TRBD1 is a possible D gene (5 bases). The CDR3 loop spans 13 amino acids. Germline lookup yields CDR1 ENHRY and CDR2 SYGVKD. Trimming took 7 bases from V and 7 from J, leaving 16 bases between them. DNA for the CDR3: TGTGCCATCACCTTCGGGGCAGGGATTGGCTACACCTTC. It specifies CAITFGAGIGYTF.

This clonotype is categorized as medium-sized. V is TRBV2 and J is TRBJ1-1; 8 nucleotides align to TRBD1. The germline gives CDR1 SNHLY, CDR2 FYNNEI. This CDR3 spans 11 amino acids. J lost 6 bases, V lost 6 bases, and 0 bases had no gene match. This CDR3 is CASRQGAEAFF. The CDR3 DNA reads TGTGCCAGCAGACAGGGGGCTGAAGCTTTCTTT.

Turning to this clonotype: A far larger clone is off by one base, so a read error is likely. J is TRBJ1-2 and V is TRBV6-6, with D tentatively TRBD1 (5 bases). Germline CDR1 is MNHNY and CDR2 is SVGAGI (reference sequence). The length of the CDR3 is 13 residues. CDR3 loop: CTSTRRGNYGYTF. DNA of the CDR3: TGTACCAGCACCCGAAGGGGCAACTATGGCTACACCTTC.

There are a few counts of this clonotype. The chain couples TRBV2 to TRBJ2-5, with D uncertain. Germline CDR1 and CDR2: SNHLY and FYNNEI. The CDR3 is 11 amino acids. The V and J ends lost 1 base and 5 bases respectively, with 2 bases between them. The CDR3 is CASSEEETQYF. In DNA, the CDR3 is TGTGCCAGCAGTGAAGAGGAGACCCAGTACTTC.

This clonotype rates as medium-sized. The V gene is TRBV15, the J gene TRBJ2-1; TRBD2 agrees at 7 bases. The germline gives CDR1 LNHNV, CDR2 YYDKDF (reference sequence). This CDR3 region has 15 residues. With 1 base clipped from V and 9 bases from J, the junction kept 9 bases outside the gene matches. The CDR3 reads CATSRAGRGGGEQFF. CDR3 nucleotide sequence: TGTGCCACCAGCAGAGCCGGGCGGGGCGGGGGTGAGCAGTTCTTC.

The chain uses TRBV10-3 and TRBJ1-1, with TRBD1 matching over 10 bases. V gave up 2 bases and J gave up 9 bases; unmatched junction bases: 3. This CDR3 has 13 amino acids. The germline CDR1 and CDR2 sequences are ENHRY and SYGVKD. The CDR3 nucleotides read TGTGCCATCAGTGAGCAGGGACAGGGGCAAGCTTTCTTT. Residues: CAISEQGQGQAFF.

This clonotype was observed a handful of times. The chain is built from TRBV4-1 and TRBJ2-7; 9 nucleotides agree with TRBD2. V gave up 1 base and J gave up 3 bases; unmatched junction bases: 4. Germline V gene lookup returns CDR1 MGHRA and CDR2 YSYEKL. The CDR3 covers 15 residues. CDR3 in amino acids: CASSQVWRGGYEQYF. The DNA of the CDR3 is TGCGCCAGCAGCCAAGTGTGGCGGGGGGGCTACGAGCAGTACTTC.